The rows below give T cell receptor beta chains drawn from one sample of a study of blood T cell repertoires in COVID-19. The assay was immunoSEQ multiplex PCR, and TCRdb's table has in-frame clones only and misses some. The sample carries about 81,000 clones, over 75% recorded once. Sequencing input: peripheral blood. The receptors come from a woman aged 65 to 85 with acute or convalescent COVID-19. CDR3s include the opening cysteine and the closing phenylalanine or tryptophan. A D gene is named only where the DNA matches it firmly. Clone size is given for some rows only: seen once, a few or many times, or a class if the clone is expanded.

TRBJ1-2	TRBD1	TRBV19	few	TGTGCCAGTACGGACAGGGGTCTCTCCTCTGGCTACACCTTC	CASTDRGLSSGYTF
TRBJ1-4	TRBD1	TRBV10-3	.	TGTGCCACCAAGGACAGGCCAGAGGAAAAACTGTTTTTT	CATKDRPEEKLFF
TRBJ1-2	TRBD1	TRBV29-1	.	TGCAGCGTGGTTACCGGGACAGGGGTCGGCTACACCTTC	CSVVTGTGVGYTF
TRBJ2-1	TRBD1	TRBV6-2/TRBV6-3	.	TGTGCCAGCAGTTACCGCGGGACAGGGGGCAAGGATGAGCAGTTCTTC	CASSYRGTGGKDEQFF
TRBJ1-5	TRBD1	TRBV6-1	once	TGTGCCAGCAGTGTCGAAGCCGGGACAGGGTATCAGCCCCAGCATTTT	CASSVEAGTGYQPQHF
TRBJ1-2	.	TRBV28	.	TGTGCCAGCAGTTTAAGAGGGAGAGGCTACACCTTC	CASSLRGRGYTF
TRBJ1-2	.	TRBV19	.	TGTGCCAGTATCACGACAGGCCTCCCGGGTGGCTACACCTTC	CASITTGLPGGYTF
TRBJ2-3	.	TRBV11-2	few	TGTGCCAGCAGCCCCGAGCGGGCGGGCACAGATACGCAGTATTTT	CASSPERAGTDTQYF
TRBJ1-5	.	TRBV7-9	few	TGTGCCAGCAGCAAGGACAGATCAAATCAGCCCCAGCATTTT	CASSKDRSNQPQHF
TRBJ1-6	TRBD1	TRBV28	few	TGTGCCAGCGACAGGGACAGGAATTCACCCCTCCACTTT	CASDRDRNSPLHF
TRBJ2-3	TRBD1	TRBV6-2/TRBV6-3	.	TGTGCCAGCAGTCCGGGACAGGGGCTAGTCGCTGATACGCAGTATTTT	CASSPGQGLVADTQYF
TRBJ1-1	.	TRBV27	.	TGTGCCAGCAGTGTACCCGGGACAGAAGCTTTCTTT	CASSVPGTEAFF
TRBJ1-5	.	TRBV19	once	TGTGCCAGTAGTATTTTACCCGGAGGCGGTCAGCCCCAGCATTTT	CASSILPGGGQPQHF
TRBJ2-2	TRBD2	TRBV4-2	.	TGTGCCAGCAGCCCCTCCGGGACTAGCGGGTGGAACACCGGGGAGCTGTTTTTT	CASSPSGTSGWNTGELFF
TRBJ2-3	TRBD2	TRBV29-1	.	TGCAGCGTTCGGCGGGACAGAACGACTCTGACTAGCGGGAGTGCAGATACGCAGTATTTT	CSVRRDRTTLTSGSADTQYF
TRBJ2-3	.	TRBV3-1/TRBV3-2	.	TGTGCCAGCAGCCCTGCGACAATCAGCACAGATACGCAGTATTTT	CASSPATISTDTQYF
TRBJ2-3	TRBD1	TRBV4-1	few	TGCGCCAGCAGCCACCCGACCCCGGACAGGGTCACTTCTGAACCTAGCACAGATACGCAGTATTTT	CASSHPTPDRVTSEPSTDTQYF
TRBJ1-5	TRBD1	TRBV4-1	.	TGCGCCAGCAGCCAACCCAGGGGGGAGGGCAATCAGCCCCAGCATTTT	CASSQPRGEGNQPQHF
TRBJ2-3	.	TRBV29-1	.	TGCAGCGTTATAGGGACACCTGGTAGCACAGATACGCAGTATTTT	CSVIGTPGSTDTQYF
TRBJ2-3	TRBD1	TRBV5-1	.	TGCGCCAGCAGCGCCGGACAGGGCTCAGATACGCAGTATTTT	CASSAGQGSDTQYF
TRBJ2-1	TRBD2	TRBV6-1	.	TGTGCCAGCAGTGAAGAGAACGGGGGGGTTTACAATGAGCAGTTCTTC	CASSEENGGVYNEQFF
TRBJ2-5	TRBD1	TRBV4-3	.	TGCGCCAGCAGCCGAGGATCCGGGACAGGGTCTCTGGAGACCCAGTACTTC	CASSRGSGTGSLETQYF
TRBJ2-2	.	TRBV7-2	once	TGTGCCAGCAGCTTGGCCGTCGCGAACACCGGGGAGCTGTTTTTT	CASSLAVANTGELFF
TRBJ2-5	TRBD2	TRBV28	.	TGTGCCAGCAGCCTAGGGGCGGGGGGGACGTGGGAGACCCAGTACTTC	CASSLGAGGTWETQYF
TRBJ2-2	.	TRBV29-1	.	TGCAGCGTTTTTATCACCGGGGAGCTGTTTTTT	CSVFITGELFF
TRBJ1-6	.	TRBV7-8	.	TGTGCCAGCAGCCGGAGAGCAGATAATAATTCACCCCTCCACTTT	CASSRRADNNSPLHF
TRBJ2-1	TRBD2	TRBV27	once	TGTGCCAGCAGTTCACTAGCGGGGGGGTACAATGAGCAGTTCTTC	CASSSLAGGYNEQFF
TRBJ1-6	TRBD1	TRBV6-5	.	TGTGCCAGCAGTTACTCGGCGGGACAGGGAGTATCACCCCTCCACTTT	CASSYSAGQGVSPLHF
TRBJ1-2	.	TRBV19	once	TGTGCCAGTAGTTACTGGGGGGGCGATGGCTACACCTTC	CASSYWGGDGYTF
TRBJ2-1	TRBD2	TRBV29-1	.	TGCAGCGTTCGAAGCGGGGGGGGTGAGCAGTTCTTC	CSVRSGGGEQFF
TRBJ1-2	TRBD1	TRBV7-6	.	TGTGCCAGCAGCGAGGGGACAGGGGGCCACCTCTATGGCTACACCTTC	CASSEGTGGHLYGYTF
TRBJ1-1	.	TRBV18	few	TGTGCCAGCTCACCTGACAAAATGCCTGAAGCTTTCTTT	CASSPDKMPEAFF
TRBJ2-3	TRBD2	TRBV7-2	.	TGTGCCAGCAGCTTACTGCCACTAGCGGGAGTCAGCACAGATACGCAGTATTTT	CASSLLPLAGVSTDTQYF
TRBJ1-2	TRBD1	TRBV7-2	.	TGTGCCAGCAGCCTCGGACAGGGTAGTGTAGATGGCTACACCTTC	CASSLGQGSVDGYTF
TRBJ2-3	.	TRBV5-1	.	TGCGCCAGCAGCTTCGGTTCCGTCTCAGATACGCAGTATTTT	CASSFGSVSDTQYF
TRBJ1-1	.	TRBV11-2	.	TGTGCCAGCAGCTTAGGTCCAGAAATGAACACTGAAGCTTTCTTT	CASSLGPEMNTEAFF
TRBJ2-2	.	TRBV7-2	few	TGTGCCAGCAGCTTCGCGGTTTTGGCCACCGGGGAGCTGTTTTTT	CASSFAVLATGELFF
TRBJ1-6	.	TRBV5-1	.	TGCGCCAGCAGCCCGAGGATTCCCACACAACAGGGTCGGTCCTATAATTCACCCCTCCACTTT	CASSPRIPTQQGRSYNSPLHF
TRBJ2-5	.	TRBV3-1/TRBV3-2	once	TGTGCCAGCAGCCAGCAGCAAGAGACCCAGTACTTC	CASSQQQETQYF
TRBJ2-1	TRBD2	TRBV5-5	.	TGTGCCAGCAGCTTACTAGCGGGGGGTCTCAATTACTACAATGAGCAGTTCTTC	CASSLLAGGLNYYNEQFF
TRBJ1-5	TRBD1	TRBV19	.	TGTGCCATTTCCGGGACAGGAGGTCAGCCCCAGCATTTT	CAISGTGGQPQHF
TRBJ2-1	TRBD2	TRBV6-2/TRBV6-3	.	TGTGCCAGCAGTCGTACTAGCGGGAGCTTCAATGAGCAGTTCTTC	CASSRTSGSFNEQFF
TRBJ2-2	TRBD1	TRBV27	.	TGTGCCAGCAGTTTAACAGGGGCTCCCGGGGAGCTGTTTTTT	CASSLTGAPGELFF
TRBJ1-4	.	TRBV5-1	.	TGCGCCAGCAGCTCGTCCTCAGGGCAATCTAATGAAAAACTGTTTTTT	CASSSSSGQSNEKLFF
TRBJ1-6	.	TRBV6-1	few	TGTGCCAGCAGTGAGGGGAGAGATTCACCCCTCCACTTT	CASSEGRDSPLHF
TRBJ1-2	.	TRBV6-1	.	TGTGCCAGCAGTGAACTATACGATGGCTACACCTTC	CASSELYDGYTF
TRBJ2-1	TRBD2	TRBV6-4	.	TGTGCCAGCAGTGACAACCCAAAGCGGGAGAGTTACAATGAGCAGTTCTTC	CASSDNPKRESYNEQFF